This TCR beta chain was sequenced during a study of early T cells in non-severe SARS-CoV-2 infection. Across the whole study: Unsorted whole blood bulk RNA was sequenced, with unpaired chains. Regarding the study as a whole: Matching with VDJdb favored anti-spike CD8 responses (missing private and CD4 specificities).

CDR3 length: 15 residues. Germline-derived CDR1 and CDR2 are KGHSH and LQKENI. V lost 1 base to trimming and J lost 3 bases, with 12 bases between them. Individual cDNA molecules were tagged with unique molecular identifiers. TCRdb analysed the 5' RACE reads with MiXCR anew, one entry per CDR3 protein. Counted here are about 60,000 distinct CDR3 sequences, less than 9.5% occurring once; the ten biggest clones make up 3.2%. This clonotype was seen only a few times. The antigen remains unidentified. Sample: whole blood. The source of this sequence is an adult who was a healthcare worker with PCR-confirmed SARS-CoV-2 infection or an uninfected control (not recorded which). The chain links TRBV18 to TRBJ1-1; the D gene is possibly TRBD1 (6 bases). CDR3 DNA sequence: TGTGCCAGCTCACCACGTGCGGCAGGGGACACTGAAGCTTTCTTT. Its translation is CASSPRAAGDTEAFF.